This T cell receptor beta chain was found in a study of T cell responses to AZD1222 COVID-19 vaccine. Whole-study findings and limits: The number of AZD1222 recipients seropositive at baseline was only five to seven.

Assay: immunoSEQ multiplex PCR; the TCRdb copy retains only in-frame clones and omits some. Of about 130,000 clones listed, roughly 84% are singletons. Details on this clone: The antigen remains unidentified.

Germline CDR1 reads SNHLY; CDR2 reads FYNNEI. The CDR3 consists of 14 residues. Germline trimming cut 5 bases from V and 0 bases from J; bases unmatched to any gene: 1. The genes are TRBV2 and TRBJ2-1, with TRBD1 matching over 7 bases. Sample: peripheral blood, taken on day 0 of AZD1222 vaccination. This receptor was taken from an adult in good health. In DNA, the CDR3 is TGTGCCAGCAGTTGGGACAGCTCCTACAATGAGCAGTTCTTC. Translating gives CASSWDSSYNEQFF.